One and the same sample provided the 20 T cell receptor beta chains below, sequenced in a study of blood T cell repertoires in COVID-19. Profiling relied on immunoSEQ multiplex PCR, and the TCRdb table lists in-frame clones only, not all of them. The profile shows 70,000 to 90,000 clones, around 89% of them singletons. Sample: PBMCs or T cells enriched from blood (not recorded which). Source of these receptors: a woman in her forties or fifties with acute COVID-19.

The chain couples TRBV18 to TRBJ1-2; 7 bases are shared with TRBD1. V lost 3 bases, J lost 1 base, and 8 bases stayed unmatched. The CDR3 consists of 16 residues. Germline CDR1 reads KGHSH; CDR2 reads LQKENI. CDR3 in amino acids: CASSPREGTDNYGYTF. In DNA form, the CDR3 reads TGTGCCAGCTCACCCCGGGAGGGGACAGATAACTATGGCTACACCTTC.

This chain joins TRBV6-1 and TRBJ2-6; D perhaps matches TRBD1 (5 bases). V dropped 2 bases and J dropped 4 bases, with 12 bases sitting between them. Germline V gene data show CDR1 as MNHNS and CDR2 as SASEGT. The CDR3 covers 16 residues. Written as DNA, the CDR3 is TGTGCCAGCAGTGAAACCACAGGTCGGGGGGCCAACGTCCTGACTTTC. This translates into CASSETTGRGANVLTF.

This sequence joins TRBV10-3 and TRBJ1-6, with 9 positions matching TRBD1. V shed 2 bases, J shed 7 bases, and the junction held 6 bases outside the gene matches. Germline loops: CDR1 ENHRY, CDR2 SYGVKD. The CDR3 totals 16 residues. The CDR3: CAISEGPGQGNSPLHF. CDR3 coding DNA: TGTGCCATCAGTGAGGGGCCGGGACAGGGAAATTCACCCCTCCACTTT.

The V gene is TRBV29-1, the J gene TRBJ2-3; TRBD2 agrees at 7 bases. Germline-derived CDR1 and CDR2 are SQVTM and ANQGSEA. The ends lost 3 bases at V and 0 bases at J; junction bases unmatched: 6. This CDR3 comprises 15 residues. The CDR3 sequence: CSVEDSAGSTDTQYF. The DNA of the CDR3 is TGCAGCGTTGAGGACTCAGCGGGAAGCACAGATACGCAGTATTTT.

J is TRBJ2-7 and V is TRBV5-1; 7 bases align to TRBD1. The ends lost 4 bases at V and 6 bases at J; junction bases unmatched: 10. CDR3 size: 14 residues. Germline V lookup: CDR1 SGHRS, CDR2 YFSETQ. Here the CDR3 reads CASSSQTGNFEQYF. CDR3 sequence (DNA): TGCGCCAGCAGCAGCCAGACAGGGAATTTCGAGCAGTACTTC.

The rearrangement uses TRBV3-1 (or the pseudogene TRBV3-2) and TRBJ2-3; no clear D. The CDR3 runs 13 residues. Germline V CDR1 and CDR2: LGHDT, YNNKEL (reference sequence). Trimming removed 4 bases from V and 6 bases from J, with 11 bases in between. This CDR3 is CASSLNAADTQYF. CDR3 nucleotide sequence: TGTGCCAGCAGCCTAAACGCCGCGGATACGCAGTATTTT.

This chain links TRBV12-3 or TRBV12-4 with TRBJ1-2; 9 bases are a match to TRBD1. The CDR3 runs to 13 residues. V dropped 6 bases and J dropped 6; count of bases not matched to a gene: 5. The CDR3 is CASRQGQGNGYTF. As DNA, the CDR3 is TGTGCCAGCAGACAGGGACAGGGAAATGGCTACACCTTC.

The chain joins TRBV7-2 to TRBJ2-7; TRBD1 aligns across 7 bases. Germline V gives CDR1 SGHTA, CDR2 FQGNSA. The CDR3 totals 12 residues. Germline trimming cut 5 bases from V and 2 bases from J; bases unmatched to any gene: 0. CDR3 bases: TGTGCCAGCAGCCAGGGGGCCTACGAGCAGTACTTC. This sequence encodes CASSQGAYEQYF. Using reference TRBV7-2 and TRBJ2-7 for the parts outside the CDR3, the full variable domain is GAGVSQSPSNKVTEKGKDVELRCDPISGHTALYWYRQSLGQGLEFLIYFQGNSAPDKSGLPSDRFSAERTGGSVSTLTIQRTQQEDSAVYLCASSQGAYEQYFGPGTRLTVT.

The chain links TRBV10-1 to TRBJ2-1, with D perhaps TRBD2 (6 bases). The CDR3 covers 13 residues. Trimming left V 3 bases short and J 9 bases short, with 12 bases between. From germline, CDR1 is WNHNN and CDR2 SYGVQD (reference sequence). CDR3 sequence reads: CASSDRERGEQFF. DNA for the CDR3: TGCGCCAGCAGTGACCGGGAGAGGGGTGAGCAGTTCTTC.

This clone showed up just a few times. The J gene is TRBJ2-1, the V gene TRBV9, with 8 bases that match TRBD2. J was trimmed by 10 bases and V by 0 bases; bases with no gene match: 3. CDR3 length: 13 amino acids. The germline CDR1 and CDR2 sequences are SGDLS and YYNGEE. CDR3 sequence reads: CASSVAPGGEQFF. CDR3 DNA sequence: TGTGCCAGCAGCGTAGCGCCGGGAGGGGAGCAGTTCTTC.

The CDR3, as DNA: TGTGCCAGCAGCTTAACAGAGTCCCTTGGCTACACCTTC. Protein: CASSLTESLGYTF. The chain has TRBV7-2 and TRBJ1-2; D not certain. V was pared by 2 bases and J by 7 bases, with 11 bases between. CDR1 and CDR2 from the germline V gene are SGHTA and FQGNSA. The CDR3 has 13 amino acids.

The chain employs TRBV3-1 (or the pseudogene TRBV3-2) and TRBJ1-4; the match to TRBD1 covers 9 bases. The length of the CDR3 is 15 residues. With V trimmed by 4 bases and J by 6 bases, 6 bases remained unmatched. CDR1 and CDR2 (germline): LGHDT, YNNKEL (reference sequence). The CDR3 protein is CASSLGQGRHEKLFF. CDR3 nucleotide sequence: TGTGCCAGCAGCCTTGGACAGGGGCGTCATGAAAAACTGTTTTTT.

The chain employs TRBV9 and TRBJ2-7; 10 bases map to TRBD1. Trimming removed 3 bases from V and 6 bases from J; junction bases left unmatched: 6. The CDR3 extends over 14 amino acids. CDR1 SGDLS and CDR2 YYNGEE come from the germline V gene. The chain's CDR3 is CASSGRTGGIEQYF. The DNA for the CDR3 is TGTGCCAGCAGCGGGCGGACAGGGGGTATCGAGCAGTACTTC. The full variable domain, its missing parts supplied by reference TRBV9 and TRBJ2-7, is DSGVTQTPKHLITATGQRVTLRCSPRSGDLSVYWYQQSLDQGLQFLIQYYNGEERAKGNILERFSAQQFPDLHSELNLSSLELGDSALYFCASSGRTGGIEQYFGPGTRLTVT.

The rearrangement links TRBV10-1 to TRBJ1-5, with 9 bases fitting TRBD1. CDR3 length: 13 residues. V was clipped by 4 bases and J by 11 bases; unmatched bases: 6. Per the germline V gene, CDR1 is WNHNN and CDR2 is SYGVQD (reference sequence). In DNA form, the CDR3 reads TGCGCCAGCAGTGGGACAGGGGCTTCGGCCCAGCATTTT. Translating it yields CASSGTGASAQHF.

CDR3 sequence: CASRGRESNTGELFF. CDR3 nucleotides: TGTGCCAGTAGGGGGCGGGAGTCGAACACCGGGGAGCTGTTTTTT. The genes are TRBV19 and TRBJ2-2; 7 nucleotides line up with TRBD2. The J segment lost 0 bases and the V segment lost 6 bases, leaving 4 bases of the junction unmatched. Germline V gene sequence: CDR1 LNHDA, CDR2 SQIVND (reference sequence). The CDR3 runs 15 residues.

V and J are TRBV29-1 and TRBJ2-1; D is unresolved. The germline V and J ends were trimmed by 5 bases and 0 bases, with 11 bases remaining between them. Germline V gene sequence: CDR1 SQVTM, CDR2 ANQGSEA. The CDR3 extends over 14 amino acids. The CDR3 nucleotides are TGCAGCGTTCACGACACGAGCTCCTACAATGAGCAGTTCTTC. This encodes CSVHDTSSYNEQFF.

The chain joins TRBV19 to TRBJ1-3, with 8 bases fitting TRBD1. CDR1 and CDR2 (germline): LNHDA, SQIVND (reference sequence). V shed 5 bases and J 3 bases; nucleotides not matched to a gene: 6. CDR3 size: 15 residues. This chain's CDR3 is CASSPQGAIGNTIYF. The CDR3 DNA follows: TGTGCCAGTAGTCCCCAGGGGGCAATTGGAAACACCATATATTTT.

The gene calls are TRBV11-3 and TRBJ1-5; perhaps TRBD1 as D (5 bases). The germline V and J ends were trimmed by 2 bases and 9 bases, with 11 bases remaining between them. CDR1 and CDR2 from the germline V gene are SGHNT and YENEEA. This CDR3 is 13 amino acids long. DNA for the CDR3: TGTGCCAGCAGCTTAACAGAGCAGGGGCCCCAGCATTTT. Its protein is CASSLTEQGPQHF.

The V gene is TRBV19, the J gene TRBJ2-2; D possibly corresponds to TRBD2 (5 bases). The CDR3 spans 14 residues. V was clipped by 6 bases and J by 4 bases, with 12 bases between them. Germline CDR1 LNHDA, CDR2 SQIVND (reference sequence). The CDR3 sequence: CASRRGSSTGELFF. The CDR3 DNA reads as TGTGCCAGTAGACGCGGGTCGAGCACCGGGGAGCTGTTTTTT.

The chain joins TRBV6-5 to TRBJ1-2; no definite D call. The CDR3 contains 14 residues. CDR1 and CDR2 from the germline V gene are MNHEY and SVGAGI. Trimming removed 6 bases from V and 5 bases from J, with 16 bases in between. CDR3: CASSIREGEYGYTF. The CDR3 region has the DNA TGTGCCAGCAGCATTAGGGAGGGCGAGTATGGCTACACCTTC.